The 17 T cell receptor beta chains below were found in one sample sequenced in a study of shared clonotypes between healthy human individuals. Assay used: immunoSEQ multiplex PCR; TCRdb lists only in-frame clones, some missing. Of more than 2 million clones in the sample, roughly 94% were seen once. Specimen: naive CD4+ T cells sorted from blood. Subset reported: CD45RA+ positively selected. These receptors came from a young man in good health.

J is TRBJ1-1 and V is TRBV6-5; D remains ambiguous. Germline assignment: CDR1 MNHEY and CDR2 SVGAGI. The CDR3 runs to 12 residues. V lost 5 bases to trimming and J lost 1 base, with 5 bases between them. CDR3 DNA: TGTGCCAGCAGTCAAACGAACACTGAAGCTTTCTTT. This translates into CASSQTNTEAFF.

The chain joins TRBV30 to TRBJ1-1; D ambiguous. Germline V gene sequence: CDR1 GTSNPN, CDR2 SVGIG (reference sequence). V was pared by 4 bases and J by 2 bases, with 17 bases between. This CDR3 spans 15 amino acids. The CDR3 region has the DNA TGTGCCTGGATAAAGATAACACCGAATAACACTGAAGCTTTCTTT. It codes for CAWIKITPNNTEAFF. The full variable domain, in which reference TRBV30 and TRBJ1-1 provide the parts outside the CDR3, is SQTIHQWPATLVQPVGSPLSLECTVEGTSNPNLYWYRQAAGRGLQLLFYSVGIGQISSEVPQNLSASRPQDRQFILSSKKLLLSDSGFYLCAWIKITPNNTEAFFGQGTRLTVV.

This chain joins TRBV28 and TRBJ2-3, with TRBD2 matching 7 bases. The CDR3 spans 17 residues. V was clipped by 0 bases and J by 1 base; unmatched bases: 7. Germline loops: CDR1 MDHEN, CDR2 SYDVKM. The CDR3 DNA reads TGTGCCAGCAGTTTATGGGGTGGCGGGGGTGGCACAGATACGCAGTATTTT. Protein product: CASSLWGGGGGTDTQYF. The whole variable domain, filled in from reference TRBV28 and TRBJ2-3, reads DVKVTQSSRYLVKRTGEKVFLECVQDMDHENMFWYRQDPGLGLRLIYFSYDVKMKEKGDIPEGYSVSREKKERFSLILESASTNQTSMYLCASSLWGGGGGTDTQYFGPGTRLTVL.

This chain uses TRBV4-2 with TRBJ1-2, with 8 bases lining up with TRBD1. J was trimmed by 7 bases and V by 4 bases; bases with no gene match: 5. This CDR3 is 13 amino acids long. CDR1 LGHNA and CDR2 YNFKEQ come from the germline V gene. Here the CDR3 reads CASSPQGAPGYTF. The CDR3 DNA sequence: TGTGCCAGCAGCCCCCAGGGGGCGCCTGGCTACACCTTC.

This clone was seen only a few times. The rearrangement joins TRBV11-2 to TRBJ1-6; D remains unclear. V gave up 6 bases and J gave up 8 bases, with 8 bases separating them. The CDR3 contains 12 residues. The V gene's germline CDR1 is SGHAT and CDR2 FQNNGV. Written as DNA, the CDR3 is TGTGCCAGCAGGGAGAGGGATTCACCCCTCCACTTT. Residues: CASRERDSPLHF. Supplemented by reference TRBV11-2 and TRBJ1-6, the full variable domain reads EAGVAQSPRYKIIEKRQSVAFWCNPISGHATLYWYQQILGQGPKLLIQFQNNGVVDDSQLPKDRFSAERLKGVDSTLKIQPAKLEDSAVYLCASRERDSPLHFGNGTRLTVT.

The V and J genes are TRBV18 and TRBJ1-2, with 7 bases matching TRBD1. Germline V gene data show CDR1 as KGHSH and CDR2 as LQKENI. V lost 3 bases to trimming and J lost 7 bases; unmatched junction nucleotides: 5. The CDR3 sequence is 13 residues long. In DNA, the CDR3 is TGTGCCAGCTCACCCCGGGACAGTTCTGGCTACACCTTC. Its translation: CASSPRDSSGYTF.

The rearrangement links TRBV6-5 to TRBJ1-2; the match to TRBD1 covers 10 bases. The CDR3 has 13 residues. J was trimmed by 7 bases and V by 5 bases; bases with no gene match: 4. CDR1 is MNHEY, CDR2 SVGAGI, per germline. The CDR3, as DNA: TGTGCCAGCAGTAGACAGGGGGCGCTTGGCTACACCTTC. Residues: CASSRQGALGYTF.

A word on this clone: The same CDR3 can be traced to other DNA sequences in this sample. V is TRBV9 and J is TRBJ2-5, with TRBD2 matching 11 bases. Germline trimming cut 0 bases from V and 4 bases from J; bases unmatched to any gene: 2. CDR3 size: 15 residues. Germline V lookup: CDR1 SGDLS, CDR2 YYNGEE. The CDR3 nucleotides are TGTGCCAGCAGCGTAGCACTAGCGGGAGTAGAGACCCAGTACTTC. This gives the protein CASSVALAGVETQYF.

The rearrangement joins TRBV2 to TRBJ2-6; TRBD1 might be the D (6 bases). The ends were cut back, 8 bases at V and 2 bases at J, with 13 bases in the middle. The germline gives CDR1 SNHLY, CDR2 FYNNEI. The length of the CDR3 is 15 residues. The CDR3, as DNA: TGTGCCAGCTACAGGGAACTGGCTGGGGCCAACGTCCTGACTTTC. Residues: CASYRELAGANVLTF.

V usage is TRBV5-1 and J usage is TRBJ1-6; TRBD1 matches at 11 bases. The ends lost 4 bases at V and 5 bases at J; junction bases unmatched: 5. Germline CDR1 SGHRS, CDR2 YFSETQ. CDR3 length equals 16 residues. The CDR3, as DNA: TGCGCCAGCAGCCCCCGGGACAGGGGGAATAATTCACCCCTCCACTTT. Translation gives CASSPRDRGNNSPLHF.

The chain recombines TRBV10-2 with TRBJ2-5; 9 bases fit TRBD2. This CDR3 is 17 amino acids long. From germline, CDR1 is WSHSY and CDR2 SAAADI. Losses at the gene ends were 2 bases for V and 3 bases for J; bases not matched to a gene: 10. The CDR3 spells CASSELLAGWLEETQYF. The CDR3, as DNA: TGCGCCAGCAGTGAGCTCCTAGCGGGATGGCTGGAAGAGACCCAGTACTTC.

The gene calls are TRBV5-1 and TRBJ2-7; 8 nucleotides align to TRBD2. Trimming at V came to 1 base and at J to 3 bases, leaving 9 bases not matched to a gene. Germline V lookup: CDR1 SGHRS, CDR2 YFSETQ. This CDR3 has 16 amino acids. The CDR3 here is CASSLTTSGRDYEQYF. In nucleotides, the CDR3 is TGCGCCAGCAGCTTGACAACTAGCGGACGGGACTACGAGCAGTACTTC.

In DNA form, the CDR3 reads TGTGCCAGCTCACCACCGATAGGGACACTCGGAGGCTACACCTTC. Translating gives CASSPPIGTLGGYTF. The chain is built from TRBV18 and TRBJ1-2; D is perhaps TRBD1 (6 bases). The CDR3 has 15 residues. The germline V and J ends were trimmed by 0 bases and 8 bases, with 16 bases remaining between them. Germline loops: CDR1 KGHSH, CDR2 LQKENI.

V usage is TRBV5-1 and J usage is TRBJ2-1; tentatively, D is TRBD2 (6 bases). CDR1 and CDR2 from the germline V gene are SGHRS and YFSETQ. The CDR3 sequence is 15 residues long. The germline V and J ends were trimmed by 4 bases and 10 bases, with 21 bases remaining between them. The CDR3 nucleotides read TGCGCCAGCAGCCGATTGGGAGGCGGCCCCGAAGAGCAGTTCTTC. Translating gives CASSRLGGGPEEQFF.

The CDR3 loop reads CASSHQTDYEQYF. The CDR3, as DNA: TGTGCCAGCAGCCACCAGACTGACTACGAGCAGTACTTC. This chain connects TRBV5-4 to TRBJ2-7; no firm D call. The CDR3 sequence is 13 residues long. Germline CDR1 and CDR2: SGHNT and YYREEE (reference sequence). Trimming left V 4 bases short and J 3 bases short, with 11 bases between.

A few counts support this clone. The chain couples TRBV27 to TRBJ1-6; perhaps TRBD1 as D (6 bases). The CDR3 is 14 residues long. V was pared by 6 bases and J by 10 bases, with 16 bases between. Germline CDR1 is MNHEY and CDR2 is SMNVEV (reference sequence). This CDR3 reads CASSPKGTRSPLHF. CDR3 sequence (DNA): TGTGCCAGCAGCCCTAAGGGGACAAGATCACCCCTCCACTTT.

V gene TRBV19 combines with J gene TRBJ2-7; D not certain. The CDR3 loop spans 12 amino acids. The V end lost 2 bases, the J end lost 3 bases, and 5 bases lay between the germline ends. The germline gives CDR1 LNHDA, CDR2 SQIVND (reference sequence). CDR3 nucleotide sequence: TGTGCCAGTAGTATAAGGGACTACGAGCAGTACTTC. Residues: CASSIRDYEQYF.